What follows are 10 T cell receptor beta chains derived from one specimen sequenced in a study of metastatic and nonmetastatic thyroid tumors. TCRdb reanalyzed the PCR reads via MiXCR. The table includes around 22,000 clones, about a tenth detected once. Each patient went into thyroid surgery without having received any treatment. What was sequenced was blood. These receptors came from a female donor with papillary thyroid cancer or a benign thyroid nodule (not recorded which). Some clones in this sample may be carry-over from other donors' samples.

This clone has ten or more counts. The CDR3 nucleotides are TGTGCCACCAGCAGGCAGGGGGAGGGGAATCAGCCCCAGCATTTT. Its protein is CATSRQGEGNQPQHF. The chain combines TRBV15 with TRBJ1-5; 7 bases align to TRBD1. Per the germline V gene, CDR1 is LNHNV and CDR2 is YYDKDF (reference sequence). V lost 3 bases and J lost 4; bases outside the gene matches: 6. CDR3 length: 15 residues. The full variable domain, rest sourced from reference TRBV15 and TRBJ1-5, is DAMVIQNPRYQVTQFGKPVTLSCSQTLNHNVMYWYQQKSSQAPKLLFHYYDKDFNNEADTPDNFQSRRPNTSFCFLDIRSPGLGDTAMYLCATSRQGEGNQPQHFGDGTRLSIL.

Ten or more counts support this clone. This chain uses TRBV11-2 with TRBJ2-7, with a tentative D call TRBD1 (5 bases). This CDR3 is 13 amino acids long. The germline V gene has CDR1 SGHAT and CDR2 FQNNGV. Trimming left V 1 base short and J 6 bases short, with 10 bases between. As DNA, the CDR3 is TGTGCCAGCAGCTTAGTCAGAAGGGGCGAGCAGTACTTC. Residues: CASSLVRRGEQYF.

This clone occurred many times. This rearrangement joins TRBV10-3 to TRBJ1-1; D gene unclear. The germline V and J ends were trimmed by 0 bases and 0 bases, with 5 bases remaining between them. This CDR3 spans 14 amino acids. CDR1 is ENHRY and CDR2 is SYGVKD in the germline V gene. The CDR3: CAISESTLNTEAFF. The CDR3 nucleotides are TGTGCCATCAGTGAGTCGACTCTGAACACTGAAGCTTTCTTT.

This clone is medium-sized in the sample. The J gene is TRBJ2-2, the V gene TRBV27; D call uncertain. Germline CDR1 reads MNHEY; CDR2 reads SMNVEV (reference sequence). The CDR3 spans 14 residues. V gave up 0 bases and J gave up 1 base, with 3 bases separating them. The CDR3 here is CASSLSRNTGELFF. CDR3 nucleotides: TGTGCCAGCAGTTTATCTAGGAACACCGGGGAGCTGTTTTTT.

This clone was observed at least ten times. This chain links TRBV9 with TRBJ2-1, with 11 bases aligning to TRBD2. Germline CDR1 is SGDLS and CDR2 is YYNGEE. V trimming: 0 bases; J trimming: 7 bases; junction bases outside the gene matches: 3. This CDR3 region has 15 residues. Here the CDR3 reads CASSVVLAGVNEQFF. CDR3 DNA: TGTGCCAGCAGCGTAGTACTAGCGGGAGTAAATGAGCAGTTCTTC.

This clone occurred many times. This chain uses TRBV9 with TRBJ2-1, with D possibly TRBD2 on 5 matching bases. V lost 4 bases and J 5 bases, leaving 16 bases between the germline ends. The CDR3 runs to 15 residues. Germline loops: CDR1 SGDLS, CDR2 YYNGEE. CDR3 sequence reads: CASSTDSKRNNEQFF. As DNA, the CDR3 is TGTGCCAGCAGCACGGACTCCAAGCGTAACAATGAGCAGTTCTTC.

This clone appeared many times. The CDR3 nucleotides are TGCGCCAGCAGCCTCTCCACGTCCAATGAGCAGTTCTTC. It specifies CASSLSTSNEQFF. The chain recombines TRBV5-1 with TRBJ2-1; D gene uncertain. V was cut by 4 bases and J by 6 bases, with 11 bases left in between. Germline V CDR1 and CDR2: SGHRS, YFSETQ. The CDR3 spans 13 residues.

With regard to this clone: At one end the junction does not follow the germline gene, possibly because of a read error. This sequence joins TRBV28 and TRBJ1-1; maybe TRBD1 (6 bases). Per germline, CDR1 MDHEN and CDR2 SYDVKM. The CDR3 consists of 15 residues. CDR3 nucleotide sequence: TGTGTCAGCACCCCCCTGTTTGTGGGGGGCACTGAAGCTTCCTTT. Encoded protein: CVSTPLFVGGTEASF.

This clone was counted at least ten times. The rearrangement uses TRBV12-3 or TRBV12-4 and TRBJ2-1; TRBD1 might be the D (5 bases). This CDR3 contains 14 residues. Trimming took off 6 bases at V and 5 bases at J, with 14 bases between the two ends. The CDR3 DNA sequence: TGTGCCAGCAGACCAAACAGGTTTAACAATGAGCAGTTCTTC. Protein: CASRPNRFNNEQFF.

V and J are TRBV5-6 and TRBJ2-5, with 7 nucleotides matching TRBD2. This CDR3 is 13 amino acids long. CDR1 and CDR2 from the germline V gene are SGHDT and YYEEEE. V shed 3 bases, J shed 2 bases, and the junction held 1 base outside the gene matches. The CDR3 DNA reads as TGTGCCAGCAGCTCGGGACTACAAGAGACCCAGTACTTC. This gives the protein CASSSGLQETQYF.